These 5 T cell receptor beta chains were all obtained from the same sample, sequenced in a study of T cells in Graves' hyperthyroidism and ophthalmopathy. It was RNA transcripts that yielded the amplified TCR beta CDR3 regions. HTBI primers were employed in a first-round RT-PCR of the TCR CDR3. Each CDR3 protein gets one entry after TCRdb re-called the multiplex PCR reads with MiXCR. Among approximately 400,000 distinct CDR3 sequences listed, around 15% were seen once. Sequenced material: blood. These receptors were collected from a man aged 45 to 65 with Graves' ophthalmopathy.

This clonotype was observed a few times. V and J are TRBV7-8 and TRBJ1-4; possible D gene TRBD1, 5 bases. V lost 1 base and J 8 bases, leaving 8 bases between the germline ends. CDR1 is SGHVS, CDR2 FQNEAQ, per germline. CDR3 length: 13 residues. CDR3 residues: CASSLGQSEKLFF. The CDR3 bases are TGTGCCAGCAGCTTAGGACAGTCCGAAAAACTGTTTTTT. The full variable domain, in which reference TRBV7-8 and TRBJ1-4 provide the parts outside the CDR3, is GAGVSQSPRYKVAKRGQDVALRCDPISGHVSLFWYQQALGQGPEFLTYFQNEAQLDKSGLPSDRFFAERPEGSVSTLKIQRTQQEDSAVYLCASSLGQSEKLFFGSGTQLSVL.

This clonotype was seen at least ten times. V is TRBV20-1 and J is TRBJ2-5, with D possibly matching TRBD1 (5 bases). CDR3 length equals 16 residues. Germline CDR1 and CDR2: DFQATT and SNEGSKA (reference sequence). V was clipped by 2 bases and J by 0 bases, with 16 bases between them. CDR3 nucleotide sequence: TGCAGTGCTAGACCGGCCCAGACAGTGTACCAAGAGACCCAGTACTTC. It encodes CSARPAQTVYQETQYF.

This clonotype was seen repeatedly, ten times or more. The chain uses TRBV10-3 and TRBJ2-5, with TRBD2 matching over 9 bases. This CDR3 has 16 amino acids. V lost 4 bases, J lost 4 bases, and 10 bases stayed unmatched. Germline-derived CDR1 and CDR2 are ENHRY and SYGVKD. The CDR3 protein is CAISVSGRSSGETQYF. The CDR3 region has the DNA TGTGCCATCAGTGTTAGCGGGAGAAGTTCGGGAGAGACCCAGTACTTC.

V and J are TRBV14 and TRBJ2-2; unclear D gene. The germline CDR1 and CDR2 sequences are SGHDN and FVKESK. The V end lost 0 bases, the J end lost 2 bases, and 7 bases lay between the germline ends. The CDR3 is 15 amino acids. This CDR3 is CASSQEAANTGELFF. The DNA of the CDR3 is TGTGCCAGCAGCCAAGAGGCAGCTAACACCGGGGAGCTGTTTTTT.

The chain employs TRBV20-1 and TRBJ2-1, with 9 bases lining up with TRBD2. The CDR3 has 16 amino acids. With 0 bases clipped from V and 7 bases from J, the junction kept 10 bases outside the gene matches. The V gene's germline CDR1 is DFQATT and CDR2 SNEGSKA (reference sequence). The CDR3 bases are TGCAGTGCTAGAGATAGGTCGCGGGAGGGAGTTAATGAGCAGTTCTTC. This gives the protein CSARDRSREGVNEQFF.